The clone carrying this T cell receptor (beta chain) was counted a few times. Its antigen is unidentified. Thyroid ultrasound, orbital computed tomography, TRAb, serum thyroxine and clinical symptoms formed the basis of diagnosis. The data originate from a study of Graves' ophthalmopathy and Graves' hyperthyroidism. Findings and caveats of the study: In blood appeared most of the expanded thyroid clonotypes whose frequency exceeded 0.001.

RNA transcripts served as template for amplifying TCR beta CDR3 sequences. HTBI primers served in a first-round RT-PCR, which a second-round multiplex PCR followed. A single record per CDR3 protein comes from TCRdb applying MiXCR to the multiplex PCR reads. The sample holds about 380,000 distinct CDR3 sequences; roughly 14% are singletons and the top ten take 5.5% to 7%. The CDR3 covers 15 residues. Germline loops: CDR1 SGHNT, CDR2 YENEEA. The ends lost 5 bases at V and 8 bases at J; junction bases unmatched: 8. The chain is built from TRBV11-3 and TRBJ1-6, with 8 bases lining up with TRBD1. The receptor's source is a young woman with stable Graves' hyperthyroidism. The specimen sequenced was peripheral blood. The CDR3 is CASSPQGGTHSPLHF. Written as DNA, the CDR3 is TGTGCCAGCAGCCCACAGGGGGGAACTCATTCACCCCTCCACTTT.